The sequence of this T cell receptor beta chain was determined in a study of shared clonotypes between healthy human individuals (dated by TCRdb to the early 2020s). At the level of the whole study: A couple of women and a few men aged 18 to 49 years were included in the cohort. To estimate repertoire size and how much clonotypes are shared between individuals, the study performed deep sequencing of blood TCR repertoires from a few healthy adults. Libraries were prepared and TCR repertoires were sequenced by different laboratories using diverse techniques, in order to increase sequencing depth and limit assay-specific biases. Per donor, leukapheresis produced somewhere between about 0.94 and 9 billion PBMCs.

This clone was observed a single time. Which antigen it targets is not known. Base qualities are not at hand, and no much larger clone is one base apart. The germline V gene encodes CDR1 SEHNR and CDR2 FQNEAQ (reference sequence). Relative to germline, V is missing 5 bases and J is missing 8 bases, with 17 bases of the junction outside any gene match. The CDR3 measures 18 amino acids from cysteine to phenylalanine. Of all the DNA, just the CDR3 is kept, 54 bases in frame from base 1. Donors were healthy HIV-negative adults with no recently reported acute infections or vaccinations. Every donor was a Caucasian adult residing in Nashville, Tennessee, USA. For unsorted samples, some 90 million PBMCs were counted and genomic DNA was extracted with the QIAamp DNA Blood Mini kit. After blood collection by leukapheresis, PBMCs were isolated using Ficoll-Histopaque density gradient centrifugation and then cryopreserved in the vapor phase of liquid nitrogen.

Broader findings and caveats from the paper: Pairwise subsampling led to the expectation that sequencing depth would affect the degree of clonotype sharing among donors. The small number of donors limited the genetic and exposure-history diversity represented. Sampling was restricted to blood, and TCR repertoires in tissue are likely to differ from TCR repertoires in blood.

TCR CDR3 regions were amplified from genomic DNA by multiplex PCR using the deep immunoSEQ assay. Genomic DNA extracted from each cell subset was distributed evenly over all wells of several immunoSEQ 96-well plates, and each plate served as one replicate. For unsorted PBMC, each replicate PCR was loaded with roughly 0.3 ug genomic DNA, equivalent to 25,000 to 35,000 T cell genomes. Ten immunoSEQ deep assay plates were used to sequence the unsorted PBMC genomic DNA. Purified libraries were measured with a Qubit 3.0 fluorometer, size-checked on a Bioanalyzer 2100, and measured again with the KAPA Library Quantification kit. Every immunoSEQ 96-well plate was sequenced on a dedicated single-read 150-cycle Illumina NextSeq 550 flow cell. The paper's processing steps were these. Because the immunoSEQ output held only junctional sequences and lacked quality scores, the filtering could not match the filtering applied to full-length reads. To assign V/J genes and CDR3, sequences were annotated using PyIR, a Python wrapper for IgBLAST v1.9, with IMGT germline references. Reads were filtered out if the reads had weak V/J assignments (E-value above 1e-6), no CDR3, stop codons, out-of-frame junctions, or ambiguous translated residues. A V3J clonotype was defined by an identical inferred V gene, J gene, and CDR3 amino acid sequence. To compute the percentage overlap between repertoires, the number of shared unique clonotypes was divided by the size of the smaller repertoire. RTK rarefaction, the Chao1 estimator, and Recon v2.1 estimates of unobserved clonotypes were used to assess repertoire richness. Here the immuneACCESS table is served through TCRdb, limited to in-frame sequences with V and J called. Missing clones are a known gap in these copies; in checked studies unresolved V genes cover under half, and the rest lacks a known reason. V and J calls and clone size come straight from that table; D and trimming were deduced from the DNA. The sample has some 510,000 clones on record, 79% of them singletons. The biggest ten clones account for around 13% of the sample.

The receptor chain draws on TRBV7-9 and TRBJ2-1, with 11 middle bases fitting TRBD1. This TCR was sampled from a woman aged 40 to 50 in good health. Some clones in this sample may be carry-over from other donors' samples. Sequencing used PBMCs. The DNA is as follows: TGTGCCAGCAGCCCACAATGGACCCGGGACAGGGGGATCGATGAGCAGTTCTTC. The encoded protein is CASSPQWTRDRGIDEQFF.